This T cell receptor (beta chain) was recorded in a study of early T cells in non-severe SARS-CoV-2 infection. About the study: Sequencing targeted bulk RNA from unsorted whole blood, leaving chains unpaired.

Individually, cDNA molecules had unique molecular identifiers attached to them. One entry per CDR3 protein results from TCRdb running MiXCR on the 5' RACE reads. The data show fewer than 85,000 distinct CDR3 sequences, with roughly a sixth seen just once and less than 3.5% held by the top ten. There are 14 residues in the CDR3. Trimming stripped 5 bases from V and 0 bases from J, with 7 bases between. Germline V gene lookup returns CDR1 MNHEY and CDR2 SVGAGI. Notes on the study in general: Reliance on VDJdb matching favored anti-spike CD8 responses; private and CD4 specificities were missed.

As for this clonotype: Its cognate antigen is unknown. Lacking the conserved final phenylalanine or tryptophan, this CDR3 likely reflects a read error.

The receptor was isolated from an adult who was a healthcare worker with PCR-confirmed SARS-CoV-2 infection or an uninfected control (not recorded which). The sample taken for sequencing was whole blood. The chain couples TRBV6-5 to TRBJ1-4, with D uncertain. CDR3 protein: CASSRTATNEKLFL. The CDR3 DNA sequence: TGTGCCAGCAGTCGGACGGCAACTAATGAAAAACTGTTTTTA.